The 19 T cell receptor beta chains presented below share a single source sample, sequenced in a study of blood T cell repertoires in COVID-19. Method: immunoSEQ multiplex PCR; TCRdb's copy keeps in-frame clones and lacks some. Of under 250,000 clones listed, approximately 85% are singletons. Material for sequencing was peripheral blood. These receptors were collected from a man aged 50 to 60 with COVID-19, enrolled during active disease.

V and J are TRBV9 and TRBJ2-1; 10 positions match TRBD2. CDR3 length: 17 residues. Germline V lookup: CDR1 SGDLS, CDR2 YYNGEE. After removal of 0 bases from V and 7 bases from J, the junction contained 10 bases not matched to a gene. The CDR3 region is CASSVAPASGGLNEQFF. CDR3 in DNA: TGTGCCAGCAGCGTAGCACCCGCTAGCGGGGGATTGAATGAGCAGTTCTTC.

This chain joins TRBV7-6 and TRBJ2-1, with D maybe TRBD2 (6 bases). V lost 5 bases and J 5 bases, leaving 10 bases between the germline ends. The CDR3 consists of 13 residues. CDR1 is SGHVS and CDR2 is FNYEAQ in the germline V gene. In nucleotides, the CDR3 is TGTGCCAGCAGCCCTAGCGTAAACAATGAGCAGTTCTTC. As protein: CASSPSVNNEQFF.

The chain combines TRBV27 with TRBJ1-5; D unresolved. Deletions cut 2 bases from V and 0 bases from J, with 8 bases between. Germline V gene lookup returns CDR1 MNHEY and CDR2 SMNVEV (reference sequence). CDR3 size: 15 residues. The CDR3 DNA is TGTGCCAGCAGTTTAAATCCCTATAGCAATCAGCCCCAGCATTTT. This translates into CASSLNPYSNQPQHF.

The table lists this clone with a count of one. The chain joins TRBV10-2 to TRBJ2-2, with TRBD2 identical over 12 bases. In germline, CDR1 is WSHSY, CDR2 SAAADI. The CDR3 totals 16 residues. V was clipped by 9 bases and J by 0 bases; unmatched bases: 5. The CDR3 region has the DNA TGCGCCAGTCTGCGACTAGCGGGAGCGAACACCGGGGAGCTGTTTTTT. Translation gives CASLRLAGANTGELFF.

The gene calls are TRBV10-3 and TRBJ1-1; 7 nucleotides align to TRBD1. CDR1 and CDR2 (germline): ENHRY, SYGVKD. After removal of 2 bases from V and 5 bases from J, the junction contained 11 bases not matched to a gene. The CDR3 has 16 amino acids. This CDR3 reads CAISERDSHFLTEAFF. In DNA, the CDR3 is TGTGCCATCAGTGAGAGGGACAGCCACTTTTTAACTGAAGCTTTCTTT.

The chain couples TRBV5-4 to TRBJ2-1; tentatively, D is TRBD2 (7 bases). CDR3 length: 15 residues. The germline V gene encodes CDR1 SGHNT and CDR2 YYREEE (reference sequence). Trimming stripped 7 bases from V and 2 bases from J, with 16 bases between. CDR3: CASGGAGSTYNEQFF. The CDR3 bases are TGTGCCAGCGGGGGGGCAGGGAGTACCTACAATGAGCAGTTCTTC.

The chain combines TRBV2 with TRBJ2-3, with TRBD1 identical over 9 bases. CDR1 and CDR2 from the germline V gene are SNHLY and FYNNEI. With V trimmed by 6 bases and J by 6 bases, 10 bases remained unmatched. The CDR3 length is 15 residues. For the CDR3, the DNA is TGTGCCAGCAGGGAGAGGACAGGGGAAGGCGATACGCAGTATTTT. The encoded protein is CASRERTGEGDTQYF.

This clone occurred once. The rearrangement joins TRBV7-3 to TRBJ2-1; 11 nucleotides match TRBD2. With 5 bases clipped from V and 12 bases from J, the junction kept 12 bases outside the gene matches. CDR3 length: 15 residues. The germline gives CDR1 SGHTA, CDR2 FQGTGA. The CDR3 DNA follows: TGTGCCAGCAGCCCTTCTAGCGGGGGGCCCGGGTGGCAGTTCTTC. Protein: CASSPSSGGPGWQFF.

The chain joins TRBV5-1 to TRBJ1-4; D is perhaps TRBD1 (5 bases). Trimming took 4 bases from V and 8 from J, leaving 18 bases between them. The CDR3 sequence is 15 residues long. The germline CDR1 and CDR2 sequences are SGHRS and YFSETQ. As DNA, the CDR3 is TGCGCCAGCAGCCTAGGCGGGACGGGCGAAGAAAAACTGTTTTTT. The encoded protein is CASSLGGTGEEKLFF. The full variable domain, with the rest looked up from reference TRBV5-1 and TRBJ1-4, is KAGVTQTPRYLIKTRGQQVTLSCSPISGHRSVSWYQQTPGQGLQFLFEYFSETQRNKGNFPGRFSGRQFSNSRSEMNVSTLELGDSALYLCASSLGGTGEEKLFFGSGTQLSVL.

The chain uses TRBV11-2 and TRBJ2-1, with 7 nucleotides matching TRBD2. CDR1 and CDR2 (germline): SGHAT, FQNNGV. The CDR3 contains 15 residues. Trimming took 5 bases from V and 6 from J; bases not matched to a gene: 10. CDR3 coding DNA: TGTGCCAGCAGCCCAATGGGGGGGTTCGGCAATGAGCAGTTCTTC. Encoded protein: CASSPMGGFGNEQFF.

Only a few counts were recorded for this clone. The chain recombines TRBV9 with TRBJ2-1; D remains ambiguous. The CDR3 consists of 15 residues. Trimming removed 0 bases at V and 8 bases at J, with 15 bases between. Germline V gives CDR1 SGDLS, CDR2 YYNGEE. The CDR3 here is CASSVGERWFDEQFF. The CDR3 nucleotides read TGTGCCAGCAGCGTAGGAGAGAGATGGTTTGATGAGCAGTTCTTC.

The chain recombines TRBV7-9 with TRBJ2-7; possible D gene TRBD1, 5 bases. This CDR3 has 14 amino acids. V was shortened by 5 bases and J by 6 bases, with 17 bases between the two germline ends. The germline V gene encodes CDR1 SEHNR and CDR2 FQNEAQ (reference sequence). The CDR3 reads CASSKTGSAFEQYF. CDR3 nucleotide sequence: TGTGCCAGCAGCAAAACAGGATCGGCCTTCGAGCAGTACTTC.

The chain links TRBV25-1 to TRBJ2-3, with TRBD2 matching over 8 bases. The trim removed 3 bases at V and 4 bases at J, leaving 6 bases unmatched. The CDR3 has 15 amino acids. The V gene's germline CDR1 is MGHDK and CDR2 SYGVNS. The CDR3 DNA sequence: TGTGCCAGCAGTGATCCGGGACTAGGGGCAGATACGCAGTATTTT. This sequence encodes CASSDPGLGADTQYF.

The rearrangement uses TRBV7-8 and TRBJ2-7; 7 bases line up with TRBD1. There are 15 residues in the CDR3. From germline, CDR1 is SGHVS and CDR2 FQNEAQ. Trimming removed 4 bases from V and 0 bases from J; junction bases left unmatched: 6. The CDR3 DNA sequence: TGTGCCAGCAGCTCCGGGTCAGGGGGCTCCTACGAGCAGTACTTC. Translating gives CASSSGSGGSYEQYF.

The chain's CDR3 is CSAPRQDTQYF. DNA of the CDR3: TGCAGTGCTCCCCGACAGGATACGCAGTATTTT. The gene calls are TRBV20-1 and TRBJ2-3, with D perhaps matching TRBD1 (5 bases). V was cut by 5 bases and J by 6 bases, with 9 bases left in between. Germline CDR1 and CDR2: DFQATT and SNEGSKA (reference sequence). This CDR3 contains 11 residues.

This chain connects TRBV5-8 to TRBJ1-5, with TRBD1 matching over 8 bases. The CDR3 loop spans 15 amino acids. The germline V gene encodes CDR1 SGHTS and CDR2 YDEGEE. Trimming removed 3 bases from V and 0 bases from J; junction bases left unmatched: 2. CDR3 amino acids: CASSSGGLSNQPQHF. In DNA, the CDR3 is TGTGCCAGCAGCTCAGGGGGCCTTAGCAATCAGCCCCAGCATTTT.

The chain is built from TRBV3-1 (or the pseudogene TRBV3-2) and TRBJ2-5, with D tentatively TRBD2 (7 bases). CDR1 and CDR2 (germline): LGHDT, YNNKEL (reference sequence). V was shortened by 8 bases and J by 1 base, with 17 bases between the two germline ends. The CDR3 totals 15 residues. The CDR3 nucleotides read TGTGCCAGCGCCGTCGCGGGGGCGTCCCAAGAGACCCAGTACTTC. Amino acids: CASAVAGASQETQYF.

The rearrangement joins TRBV4-1 to TRBJ2-3; the D gene is possibly TRBD2 (6 bases). Germline V lookup: CDR1 MGHRA, CDR2 YSYEKL. V shed 2 bases and J shed 1 base, with 7 bases lying between them. CDR3 length: 14 amino acids. CDR3 bases: TGCGCCAGCAGCCAACAGCGGGGCACAGATACGCAGTATTTT. Translated: CASSQQRGTDTQYF.

The rearrangement links TRBV5-5 to TRBJ2-7; possible D gene TRBD1, 6 bases. CDR1 SGHKS and CDR2 YYEKEE come from the germline V gene (reference sequence). This CDR3 is built from 14 residues. V lost 2 bases to trimming and J lost 3 bases, with 12 bases between them. CDR3 in DNA: TGTGCCAGCAGCTTAAGGACAGAGCTCTACGAGCAGTACTTC. This translates into CASSLRTELYEQYF.